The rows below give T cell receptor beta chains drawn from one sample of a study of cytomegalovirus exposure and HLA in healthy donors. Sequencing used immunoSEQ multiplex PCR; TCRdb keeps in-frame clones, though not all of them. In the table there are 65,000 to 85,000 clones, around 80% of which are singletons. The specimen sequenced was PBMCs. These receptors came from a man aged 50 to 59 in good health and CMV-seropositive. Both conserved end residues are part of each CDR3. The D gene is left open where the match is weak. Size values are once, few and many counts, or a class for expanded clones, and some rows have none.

CASSPMTDTYEQYF | TGCGCCAGCAGCCCTATGACAGACACCTACGAGCAGTACTTC | TRBJ2-7 | TRBV5-1 | NA | NA
CASSGGLALSKNIQYF | TGTGCCAGCAGCGGAGGACTAGCCCTCTCCAAAAACATTCAGTACTTC | TRBJ2-4 | TRBV9 | NA | TRBD2
CASSLPEGLAGRQQYF | TGTGCCAGCAGCTTACCAGAGGGACTAGCGGGACGTCAGCAGTACTTC | TRBJ2-7 | TRBV11-2 | NA | TRBD2
CAWSAGGGRETQYF | TGTGCCTGGAGTGCGGGGGGGGGCAGAGAGACCCAGTACTTC | TRBJ2-5 | TRBV30 | NA | TRBD2
CASSLGQPNSPLHF | TGTGCCAGCAGCCTAGGACAGCCCAATTCACCCCTCCACTTT | TRBJ1-6 | TRBV7-9 | NA | NA
CASSLGLTGELFF | TGCGCCAGCAGCCTCGGACTTACCGGGGAGCTGTTTTTT | TRBJ2-2 | TRBV5-1 | NA | NA
CASSEAVGGQFF | TGTGCCAGCAGTGAAGCAGTCGGAGGGCAGTTCTTC | TRBJ2-1 | TRBV2 | few | NA
CSSSTRDNEQFF | TGTTCCAGCAGTACCCGAGACAATGAGCAGTTCTTC | TRBJ2-1 | TRBV7-9 | NA | NA
CASSRDTTSGNTIYF | TGCGCCAGCAGCCGAGACACCACCTCTGGAAACACCATATATTTT | TRBJ1-3 | TRBV5-1 | NA | NA
CASSQDQQTYEQYF | TGTGCCAGCAGCCAAGATCAACAGACCTACGAGCAGTACTTC | TRBJ2-7 | TRBV14 | NA | NA
CSVRTGTYTGELFF | TGCAGCGTTCGAACCGGGACTTACACCGGGGAGCTGTTTTTT | TRBJ2-2 | TRBV29-1 | few | NA
CASSMRESYNEQFF | TGTGCCAGTAGTATGCGGGAGTCCTACAATGAGCAGTTCTTC | TRBJ2-1 | TRBV19 | NA | TRBD2
CASSLRGTSGYNEQFF | TGTGCCAGCAGCTTGCGGGGGACTAGCGGATACAATGAGCAGTTCTTC | TRBJ2-1 | TRBV5-6 | few | TRBD2
CASSSGLARSLYF | TGTGCCAGCAGCAGCGGACTAGCTCGTTCCCTGTACTTC | TRBJ2-5 | TRBV28 | NA | TRBD2
CSVALWGGGYTF | TGCAGCGTTGCACTATGGGGAGGAGGCTACACCTTC | TRBJ1-2 | TRBV29-1 | once | NA
CASSSTGADYGYTF | TGTGCCAGCAGCTCGACAGGGGCGGACTATGGCTACACCTTC | TRBJ1-2 | TRBV13 | NA | TRBD1